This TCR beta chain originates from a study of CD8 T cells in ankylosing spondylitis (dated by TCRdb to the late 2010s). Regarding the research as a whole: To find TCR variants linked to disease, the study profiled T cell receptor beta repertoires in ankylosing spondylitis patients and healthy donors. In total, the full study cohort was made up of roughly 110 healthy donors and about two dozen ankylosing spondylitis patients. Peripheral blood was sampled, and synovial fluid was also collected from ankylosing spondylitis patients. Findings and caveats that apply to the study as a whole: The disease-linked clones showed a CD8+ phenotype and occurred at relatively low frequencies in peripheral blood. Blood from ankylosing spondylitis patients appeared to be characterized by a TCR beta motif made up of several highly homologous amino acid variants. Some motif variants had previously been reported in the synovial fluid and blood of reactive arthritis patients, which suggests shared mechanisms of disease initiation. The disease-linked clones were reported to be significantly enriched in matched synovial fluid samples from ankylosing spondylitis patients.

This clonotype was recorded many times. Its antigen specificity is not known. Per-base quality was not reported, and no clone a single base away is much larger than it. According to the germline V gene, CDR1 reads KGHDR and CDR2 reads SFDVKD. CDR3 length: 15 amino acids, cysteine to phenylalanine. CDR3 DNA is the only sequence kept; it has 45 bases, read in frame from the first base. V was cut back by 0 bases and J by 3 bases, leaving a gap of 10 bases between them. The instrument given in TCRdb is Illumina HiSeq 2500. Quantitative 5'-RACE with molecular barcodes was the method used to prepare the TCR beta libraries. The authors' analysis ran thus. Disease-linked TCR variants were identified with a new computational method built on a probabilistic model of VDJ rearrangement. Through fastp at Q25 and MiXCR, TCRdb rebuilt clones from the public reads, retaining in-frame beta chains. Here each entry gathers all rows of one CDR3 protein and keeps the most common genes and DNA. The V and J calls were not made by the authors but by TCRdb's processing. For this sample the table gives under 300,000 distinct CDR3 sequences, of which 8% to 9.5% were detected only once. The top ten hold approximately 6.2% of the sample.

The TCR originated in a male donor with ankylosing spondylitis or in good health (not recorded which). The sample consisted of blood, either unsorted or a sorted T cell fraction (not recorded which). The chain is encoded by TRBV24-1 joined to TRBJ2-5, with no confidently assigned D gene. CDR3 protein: CATSDLLAGEETQYF. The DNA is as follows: TGTGCCACCAGTGATTTGCTGGCAGGCGAAGAGACCCAGTACTTC.